Below, one T cell receptor (beta chain) is given with its context. Its target is not known. This record comes from a study of blood T cells in healthy people across ages. For the second PCR, which ran for roughly 6 to 11 cycles, a sample-barcoded 5' primer and a J-beta primer mix were used. Every single cDNA molecule received a tag from a template-switch adaptor with 12 random nucleotides. Each CDR3 protein is one row after TCRdb ran MiXCR on the 5' RACE reads. The sample lists 850,000 to 1,300,000 distinct CDR3 sequences; 35% to 50% were seen once. Ranging in age from about 6 to 100, the donors were healthy Caucasian individuals from Russia. Study conclusions and caveats: Strong correlation was found linking TCR beta diversity to naive T cell percentage. Long-lived donors carried more naive CD4+ cells and greater diversity than aged donors.

Germline lookup yields CDR1 SGHRS and CDR2 YFSETQ. This CDR3 is 11 amino acids long. Trimming removed 0 bases from V and 7 bases from J, with 4 bases in between. The sample was blood. The chain links TRBV5-1 to TRBJ1-1; no clear D. The origin of this receptor is a woman aged 55-69 years in good health. The CDR3 coding sequence is TGCGCCAGCAGCTTGGACGGTGAAGCTTTCTTT. The encoded protein is CASSLDGEAFF.